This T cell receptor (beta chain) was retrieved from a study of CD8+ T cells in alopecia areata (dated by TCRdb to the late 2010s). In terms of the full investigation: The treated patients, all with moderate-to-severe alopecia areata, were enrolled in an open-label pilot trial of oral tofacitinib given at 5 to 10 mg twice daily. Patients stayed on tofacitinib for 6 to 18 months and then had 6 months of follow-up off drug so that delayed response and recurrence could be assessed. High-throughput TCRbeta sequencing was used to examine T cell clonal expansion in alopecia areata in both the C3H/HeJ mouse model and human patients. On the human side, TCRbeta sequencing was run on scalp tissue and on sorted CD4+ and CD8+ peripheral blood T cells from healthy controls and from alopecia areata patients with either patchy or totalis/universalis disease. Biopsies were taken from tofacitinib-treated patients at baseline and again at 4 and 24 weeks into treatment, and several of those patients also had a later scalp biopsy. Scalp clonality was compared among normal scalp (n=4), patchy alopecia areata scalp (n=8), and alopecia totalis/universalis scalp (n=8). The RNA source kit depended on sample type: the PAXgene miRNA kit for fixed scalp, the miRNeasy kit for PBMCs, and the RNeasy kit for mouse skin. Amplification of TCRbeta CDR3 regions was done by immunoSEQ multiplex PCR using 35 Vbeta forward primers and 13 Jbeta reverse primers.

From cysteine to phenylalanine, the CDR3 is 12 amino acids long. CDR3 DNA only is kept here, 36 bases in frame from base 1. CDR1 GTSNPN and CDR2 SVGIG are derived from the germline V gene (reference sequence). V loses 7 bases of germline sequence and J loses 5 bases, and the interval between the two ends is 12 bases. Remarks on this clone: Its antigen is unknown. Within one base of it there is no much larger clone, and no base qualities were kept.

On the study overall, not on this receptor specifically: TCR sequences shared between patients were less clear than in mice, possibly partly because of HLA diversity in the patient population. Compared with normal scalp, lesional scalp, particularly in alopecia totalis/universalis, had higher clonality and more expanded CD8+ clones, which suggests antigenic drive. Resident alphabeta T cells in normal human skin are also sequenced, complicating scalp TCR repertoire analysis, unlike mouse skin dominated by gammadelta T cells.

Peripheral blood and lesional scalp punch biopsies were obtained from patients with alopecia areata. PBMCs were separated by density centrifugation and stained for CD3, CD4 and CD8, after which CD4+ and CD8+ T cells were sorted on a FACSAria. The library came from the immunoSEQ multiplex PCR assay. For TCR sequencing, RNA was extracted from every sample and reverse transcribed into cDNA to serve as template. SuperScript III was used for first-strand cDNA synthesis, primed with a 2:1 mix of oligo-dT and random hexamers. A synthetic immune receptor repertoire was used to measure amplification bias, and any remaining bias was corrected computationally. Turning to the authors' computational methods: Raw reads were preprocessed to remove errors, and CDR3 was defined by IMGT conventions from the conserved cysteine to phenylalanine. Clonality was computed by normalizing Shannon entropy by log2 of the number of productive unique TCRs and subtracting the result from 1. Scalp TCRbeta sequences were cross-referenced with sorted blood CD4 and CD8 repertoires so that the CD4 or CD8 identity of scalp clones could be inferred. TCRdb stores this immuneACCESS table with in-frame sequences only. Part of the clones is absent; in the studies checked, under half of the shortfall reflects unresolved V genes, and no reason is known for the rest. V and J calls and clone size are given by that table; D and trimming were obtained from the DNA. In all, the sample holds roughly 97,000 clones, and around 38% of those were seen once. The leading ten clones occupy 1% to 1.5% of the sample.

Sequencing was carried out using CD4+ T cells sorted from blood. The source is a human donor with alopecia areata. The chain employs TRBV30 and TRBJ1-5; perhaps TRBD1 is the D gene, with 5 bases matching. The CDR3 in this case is CASQAADQPQHF. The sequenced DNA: TGTGCCTCACAGGCAGCGGATCAGCCCCAGCATTTT. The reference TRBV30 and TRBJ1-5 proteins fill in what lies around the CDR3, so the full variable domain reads SQTIHQWPATLVQPVGSPLSLECTVEGTSNPNLYWYRQAAGRGLQLLFYSVGIGQISSEVPQNLSASRPQDRQFILSSKKLLLSDSGFYLCASQAADQPQHFGDGTRLSIL.